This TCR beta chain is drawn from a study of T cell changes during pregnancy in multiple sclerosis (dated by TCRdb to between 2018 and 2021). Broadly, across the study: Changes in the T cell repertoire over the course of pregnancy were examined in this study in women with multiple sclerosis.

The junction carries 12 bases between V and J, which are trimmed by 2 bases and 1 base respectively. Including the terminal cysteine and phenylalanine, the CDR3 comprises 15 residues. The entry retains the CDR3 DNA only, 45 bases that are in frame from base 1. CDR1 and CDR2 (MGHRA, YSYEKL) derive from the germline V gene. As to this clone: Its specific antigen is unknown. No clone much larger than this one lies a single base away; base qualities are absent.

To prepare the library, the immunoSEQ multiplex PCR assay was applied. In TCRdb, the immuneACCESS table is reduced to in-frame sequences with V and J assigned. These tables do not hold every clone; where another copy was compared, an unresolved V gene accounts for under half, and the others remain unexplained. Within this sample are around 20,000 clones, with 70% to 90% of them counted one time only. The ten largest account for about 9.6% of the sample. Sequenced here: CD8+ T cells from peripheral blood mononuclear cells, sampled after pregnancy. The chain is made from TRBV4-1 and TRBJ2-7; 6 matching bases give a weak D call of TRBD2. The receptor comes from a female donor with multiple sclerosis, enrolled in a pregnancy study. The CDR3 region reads CASSQQEGSSYEQYF. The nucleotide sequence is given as TGCGCCAGCAGCCAACAGGAGGGATCTTCCTACGAGCAGTACTTC.